Reported below is one TCR beta chain. Its target is unknown. The sample belongs to a study of identical twins. TCRdb re-derived calls from the 5' RACE reads in MiXCR, one entry per CDR3 protein. Of under 450,000 distinct CDR3 sequences listed, approximately 18% are singletons. General study points: A lower insertion count was a feature of abundant cord blood beta clonotypes, with no such feature in memory repertoires.

The V end lost 8 bases, the J end lost 0 bases, and 14 bases lay between the germline ends. CDR1 is MNHNS and CDR2 is SASEGT in the germline V gene. The CDR3 has 14 residues. Sequenced sample: naive T cells sorted from blood. V and J are TRBV6-1 and TRBJ2-7; D might be TRBD1 (6 bases). The origin of this receptor is a man aged 50 to 60 in good health. In nucleotides, the CDR3 is TGTGCCAGCGGGGGCGGACCTTCCTCCTACGAGCAGTACTTC. It encodes CASGGGPSSYEQYF.